This TCR beta chain is drawn from a study of cytomegalovirus exposure and HLA in healthy donors. PCR involved 60 Vbeta and 13 Jbeta primers. Sequencing was performed with immunoSEQ multiplex PCR; in TCRdb, only in-frame clones are kept and a portion is missing. There are 90,000 or so clones in the sample; roughly 71% occur only once, and 2.7% lies in the top ten. The CDR3 spans 16 residues. The junction had 5 bases not matched to a gene; V was cut back by 2 bases and J by 4 bases. CDR1 is SGHTA, CDR2 FQGTGA, per germline. This clone was observed a handful of times. The genes are TRBV7-3 and TRBJ2-1; 10 nucleotides line up with TRBD2. The source of this sequence is a man aged 50-59 years in good health and CMV-seronegative. Sequenced sample: PBMCs. The CDR3 nucleotides read TGTGCCAGCAGCTTAGTGGCTAGCGGGGGATACAATGAGCAGTTCTTC. Translating it yields CASSLVASGGYNEQFF.